The text below deals with one TCR beta chain. The antigen is undetermined. The data originate from a study of cytomegalovirus exposure and HLA in healthy donors. Study conclusions and caveats: With later analysis, a missense DCLRE1C variant became linked to TCR beta V- and J-gene trimming. Productive status was seen about 90% or about 30% of the time for most TCR beta V segments in an earlier analysis. When a later analysis compared HLA-associated TCR beta chains with equally common others, the HLA-associated chains turned out to be more clonally expanded and to have lower generation probabilities. The authors confirmed in vitro that a few CMV-associated chains were specific for CMV antigens.

With 0 bases clipped from V and 4 bases from J, the junction kept 10 bases outside the gene matches. The CDR3 loop spans 18 amino acids. Germline V gene lookup returns CDR1 LGHNA and CDR2 YNFKEQ. Vbeta (60) and Jbeta (13) primers were used in the PCR. Assay: immunoSEQ multiplex PCR; the TCRdb copy retains only in-frame clones and omits some. This sample's clone table lists approximately 70,000 clones. What was sequenced was PBMCs. This receptor was identified in a woman in her twenties or thirties in good health and CMV-seronegative. The chain recombines TRBV4-2 with TRBJ2-2; 8 bases align to TRBD2. As DNA, the CDR3 is TGTGCCAGCAGCCAAGAGGGAGGGGCGGGGGGCGGCACCGGGGAGCTGTTTTTT. Amino acid sequence: CASSQEGGAGGGTGELFF.